This TCR beta chain was recorded in a study of T cell responses to AZD1222 COVID-19 vaccine. V lost 1 base, J lost 0 bases, and 7 bases lay in between. CDR3 length: 15 residues. From germline, CDR1 is LGHDT and CDR2 YNNKEL (reference sequence). Here immunoSEQ multiplex PCR was the method, and the copy in TCRdb shows in-frame clones only, minus some. The data show 55,000 to 70,000 clones, about nine tenths seen once. The sample in question was peripheral blood, obtained on day 0 of AZD1222 vaccination. The chain joins TRBV3-1 (or the pseudogene TRBV3-2) to TRBJ1-5; D ambiguous. The TCR sequence derives from an adult in good health. Written as DNA, the CDR3 is TGTGCCAGCAGCCAAGGAGTCTATAGCAATCAGCCCCAGCATTTT. Amino acids: CASSQGVYSNQPQHF.